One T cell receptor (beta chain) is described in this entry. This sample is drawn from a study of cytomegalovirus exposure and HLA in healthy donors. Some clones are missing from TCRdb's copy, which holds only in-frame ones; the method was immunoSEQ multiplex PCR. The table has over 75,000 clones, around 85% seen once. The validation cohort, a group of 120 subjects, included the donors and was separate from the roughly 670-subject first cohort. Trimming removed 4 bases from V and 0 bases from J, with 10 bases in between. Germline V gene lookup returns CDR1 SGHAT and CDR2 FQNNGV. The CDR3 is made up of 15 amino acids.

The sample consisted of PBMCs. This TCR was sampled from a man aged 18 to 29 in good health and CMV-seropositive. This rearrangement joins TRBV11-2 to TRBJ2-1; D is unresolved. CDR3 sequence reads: CASSSARSSYNEQFF. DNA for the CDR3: TGTGCCAGCAGCTCGGCGAGGAGCTCCTACAATGAGCAGTTCTTC.